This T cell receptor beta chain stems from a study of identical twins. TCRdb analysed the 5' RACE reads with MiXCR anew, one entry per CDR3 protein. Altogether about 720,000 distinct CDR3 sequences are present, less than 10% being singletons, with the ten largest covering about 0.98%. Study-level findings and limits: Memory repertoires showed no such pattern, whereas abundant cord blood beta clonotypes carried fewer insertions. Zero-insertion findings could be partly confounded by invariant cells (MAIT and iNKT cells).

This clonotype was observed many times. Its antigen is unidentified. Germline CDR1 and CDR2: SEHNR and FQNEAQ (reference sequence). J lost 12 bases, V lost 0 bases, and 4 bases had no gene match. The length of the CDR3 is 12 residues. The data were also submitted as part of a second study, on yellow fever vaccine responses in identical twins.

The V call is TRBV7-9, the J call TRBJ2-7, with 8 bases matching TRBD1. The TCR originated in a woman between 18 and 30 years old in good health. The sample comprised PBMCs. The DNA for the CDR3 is TGTGCCAGCAGCTTAGCGGACAGGGTATGGTACTTC. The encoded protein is CASSLADRVWYF.